This T cell receptor beta chain was found in a study of PD-L1 blockade in urothelial cancer. Overall study context: Analyses used blood from 3 weeks (second dose) and 6 weeks after treatment start. There were a median of about 150,000 T cells in blood samples.

Profiling relied on immunoSEQ multiplex PCR, and the TCRdb table lists in-frame clones only, not all of them. The repertoire holds about 74,000 clones, with around 84% as singletons. Whole-study results and caveats: Durable benefit accompanied greater 3-week expansion of tumor-associated blood clones.

Concerning this clone itself: Antigen specificity is unknown.

Deletions cut 7 bases from V and 2 bases from J, with 5 bases between. The CDR3 has 12 amino acids. Germline V CDR1 and CDR2: MNHNY, SVGAGI (reference sequence). Sample: PBMCs, taken around atezolizumab (anti-PD-L1) treatment. The TCR was taken from a man between 70 and 80 years old with urothelial cancer. This chain links TRBV6-6 with TRBJ2-2; D is unresolved. The CDR3 sequence: CASNRNTGELFF. CDR3 nucleotide sequence: TGTGCCAGCAACAGAAACACCGGGGAGCTGTTTTTT.